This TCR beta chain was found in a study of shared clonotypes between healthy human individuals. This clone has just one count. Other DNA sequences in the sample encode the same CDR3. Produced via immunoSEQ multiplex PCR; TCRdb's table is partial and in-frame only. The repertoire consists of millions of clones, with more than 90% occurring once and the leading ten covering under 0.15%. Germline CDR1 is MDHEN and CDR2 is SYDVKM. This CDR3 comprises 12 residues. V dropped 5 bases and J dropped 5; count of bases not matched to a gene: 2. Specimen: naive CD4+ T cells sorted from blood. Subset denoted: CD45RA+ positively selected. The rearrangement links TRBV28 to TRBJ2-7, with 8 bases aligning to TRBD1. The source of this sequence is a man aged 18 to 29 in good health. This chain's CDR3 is CASSTTGDEQYF. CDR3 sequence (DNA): TGTGCCAGCAGTACGACAGGGGACGAGCAGTACTTC.